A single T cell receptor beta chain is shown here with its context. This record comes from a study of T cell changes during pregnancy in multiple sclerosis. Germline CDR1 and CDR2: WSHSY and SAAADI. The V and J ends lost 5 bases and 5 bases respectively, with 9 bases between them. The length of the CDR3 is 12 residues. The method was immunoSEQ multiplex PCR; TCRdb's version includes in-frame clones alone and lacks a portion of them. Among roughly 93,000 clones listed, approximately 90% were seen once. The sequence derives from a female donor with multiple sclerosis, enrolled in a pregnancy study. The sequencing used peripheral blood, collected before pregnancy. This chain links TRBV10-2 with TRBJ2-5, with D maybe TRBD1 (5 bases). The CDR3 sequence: CASSTDKETQYF. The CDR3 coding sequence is TGCGCCAGCAGTACGGACAAGGAGACCCAGTACTTC.